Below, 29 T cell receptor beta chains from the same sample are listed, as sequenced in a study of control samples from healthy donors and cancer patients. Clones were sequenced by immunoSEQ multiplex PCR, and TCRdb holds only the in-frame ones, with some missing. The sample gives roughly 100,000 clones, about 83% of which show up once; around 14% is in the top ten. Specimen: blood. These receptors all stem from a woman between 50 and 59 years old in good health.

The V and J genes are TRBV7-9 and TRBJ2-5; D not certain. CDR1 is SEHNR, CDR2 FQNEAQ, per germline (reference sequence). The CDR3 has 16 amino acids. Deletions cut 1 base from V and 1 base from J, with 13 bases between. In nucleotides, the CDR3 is TGTGCCAGCAGCTTAGGGACCTCTTACACCCAAGAGACCCAGTACTTC. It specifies CASSLGTSYTQETQYF. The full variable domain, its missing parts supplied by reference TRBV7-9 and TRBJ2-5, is DTGVSQNPRHKITKRGQNVTFRCDPISEHNRLYWYRQTLGQGPEFLTYFQNEAQLEKSRLLSDRFSAERPKGSFSTLEIQRTEQGDSAMYLCASSLGTSYTQETQYFGPGTRLLVL.

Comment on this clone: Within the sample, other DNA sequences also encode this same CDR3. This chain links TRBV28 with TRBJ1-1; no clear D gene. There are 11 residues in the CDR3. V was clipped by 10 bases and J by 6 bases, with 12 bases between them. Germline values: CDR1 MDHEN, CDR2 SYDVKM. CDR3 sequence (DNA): TGTGCCACCCGCGGGCAGCCTGAAGCTTTCTTT. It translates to CATRGQPEAFF.

CDR3 DNA sequence: TGTGCCAGCAGCCAATCCGAGCGGGAGGGCCGCAATGAGCAGTTCTTC. As protein: CASSQSEREGRNEQFF. V is TRBV16 and J is TRBJ2-1, with 10 nucleotides matching TRBD2. V shed 0 bases, J shed 6 bases, and the junction held 5 bases outside the gene matches. CDR1 is KGHSY and CDR2 is FQNENV in the germline V gene. The CDR3 is 16 residues long.

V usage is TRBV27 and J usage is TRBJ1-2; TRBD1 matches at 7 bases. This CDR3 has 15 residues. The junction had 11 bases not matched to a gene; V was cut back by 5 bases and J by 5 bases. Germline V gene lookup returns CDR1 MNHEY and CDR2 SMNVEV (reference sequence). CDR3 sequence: CASSRSGQEEYGYTF. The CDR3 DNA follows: TGTGCCAGCAGTCGAAGCGGACAGGAGGAATATGGCTACACCTTC.

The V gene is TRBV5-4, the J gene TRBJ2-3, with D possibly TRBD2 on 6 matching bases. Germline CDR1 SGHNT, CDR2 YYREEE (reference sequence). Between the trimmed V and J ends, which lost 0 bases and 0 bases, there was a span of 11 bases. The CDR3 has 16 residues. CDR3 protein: CASSLDPGVSTDTQYF. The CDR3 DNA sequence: TGTGCCAGCAGCTTGGATCCGGGGGTTAGCACAGATACGCAGTATTTT.

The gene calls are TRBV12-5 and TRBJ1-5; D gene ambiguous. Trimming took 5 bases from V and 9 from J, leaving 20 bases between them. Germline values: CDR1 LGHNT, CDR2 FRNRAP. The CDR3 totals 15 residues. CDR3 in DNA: TGTGCTAGTGGTCCCGAAGTGGGTTCAGTCCCGCCCCAGCATTTT. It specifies CASGPEVGSVPPQHF.

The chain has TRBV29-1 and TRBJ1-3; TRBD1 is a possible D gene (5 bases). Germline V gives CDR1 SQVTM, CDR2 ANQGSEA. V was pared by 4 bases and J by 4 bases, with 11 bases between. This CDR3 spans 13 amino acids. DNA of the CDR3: TGCAGCGTTGGAGACGGGGCCGGAAACACCATATATTTT. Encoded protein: CSVGDGAGNTIYF.

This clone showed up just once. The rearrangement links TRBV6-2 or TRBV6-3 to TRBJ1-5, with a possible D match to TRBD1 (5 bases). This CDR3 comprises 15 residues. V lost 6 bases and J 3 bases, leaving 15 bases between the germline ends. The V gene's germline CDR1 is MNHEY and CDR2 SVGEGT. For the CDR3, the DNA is TGTGCCAGCAGCCCCGGTTGGGGGATCAATCAGCCCCAGCATTTT. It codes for CASSPGWGINQPQHF.

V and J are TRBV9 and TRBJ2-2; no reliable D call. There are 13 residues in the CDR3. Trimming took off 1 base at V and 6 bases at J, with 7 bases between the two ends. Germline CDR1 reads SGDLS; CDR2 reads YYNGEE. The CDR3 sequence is CASSVPVAGELFF. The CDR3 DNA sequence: TGTGCCAGCAGCGTACCCGTCGCCGGGGAGCTGTTTTTT. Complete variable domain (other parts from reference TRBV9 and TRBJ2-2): DSGVTQTPKHLITATGQRVTLRCSPRSGDLSVYWYQQSLDQGLQFLIQYYNGEERAKGNILERFSAQQFPDLHSELNLSSLELGDSALYFCASSVPVAGELFFGEGSRLTVL.

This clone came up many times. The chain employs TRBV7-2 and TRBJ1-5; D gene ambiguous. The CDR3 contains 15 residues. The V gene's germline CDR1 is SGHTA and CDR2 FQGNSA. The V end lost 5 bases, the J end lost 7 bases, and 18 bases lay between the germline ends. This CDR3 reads CASSATPILGQPQHF. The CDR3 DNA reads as TGTGCCAGCAGCGCGACCCCTATACTGGGCCAGCCCCAGCATTTT. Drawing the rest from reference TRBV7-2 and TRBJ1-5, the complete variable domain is GAGVSQSPSNKVTEKGKDVELRCDPISGHTALYWYRQSLGQGLEFLIYFQGNSAPDKSGLPSDRFSAERTGGSVSTLTIQRTQQEDSAVYLCASSATPILGQPQHFGDGTRLSIL.

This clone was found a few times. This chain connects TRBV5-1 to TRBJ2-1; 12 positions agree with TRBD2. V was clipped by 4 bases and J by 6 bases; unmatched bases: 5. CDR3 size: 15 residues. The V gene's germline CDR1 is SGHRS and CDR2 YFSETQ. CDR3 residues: CASSPRLAGVNEQFF. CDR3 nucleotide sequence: TGCGCCAGCAGCCCACGACTAGCGGGAGTCAATGAGCAGTTCTTC.

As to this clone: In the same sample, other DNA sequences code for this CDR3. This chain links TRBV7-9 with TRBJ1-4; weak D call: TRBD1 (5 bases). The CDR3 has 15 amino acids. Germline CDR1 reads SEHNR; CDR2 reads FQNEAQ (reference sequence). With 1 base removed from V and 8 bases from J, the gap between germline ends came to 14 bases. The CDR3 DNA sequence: TGTGCCAGCAGCTTAGTTGCCCAGGGAGGGGAAAAACTGTTTTTT. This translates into CASSLVAQGGEKLFF.

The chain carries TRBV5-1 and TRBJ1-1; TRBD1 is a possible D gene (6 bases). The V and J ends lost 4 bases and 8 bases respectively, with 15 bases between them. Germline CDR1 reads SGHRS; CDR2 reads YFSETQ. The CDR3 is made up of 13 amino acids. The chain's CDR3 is CASSPGQLIEAFF. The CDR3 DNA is TGCGCCAGCAGCCCCGGACAGCTGATAGAAGCTTTCTTT.

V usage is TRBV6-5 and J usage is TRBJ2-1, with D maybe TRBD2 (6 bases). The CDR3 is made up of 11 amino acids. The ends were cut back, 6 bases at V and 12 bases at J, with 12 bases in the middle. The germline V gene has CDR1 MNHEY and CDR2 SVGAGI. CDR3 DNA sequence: TGTGCCAGCAGGGCAGGAGGGATGCAGTTCTTC. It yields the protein CASRAGGMQFF.

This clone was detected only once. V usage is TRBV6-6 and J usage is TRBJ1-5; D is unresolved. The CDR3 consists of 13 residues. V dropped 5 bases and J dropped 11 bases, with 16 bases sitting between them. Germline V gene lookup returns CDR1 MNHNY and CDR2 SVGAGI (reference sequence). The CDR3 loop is CASSELGHVSQHF. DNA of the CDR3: TGTGCCAGCAGTGAGCTGGGCCATGTGTCCCAGCATTTT.

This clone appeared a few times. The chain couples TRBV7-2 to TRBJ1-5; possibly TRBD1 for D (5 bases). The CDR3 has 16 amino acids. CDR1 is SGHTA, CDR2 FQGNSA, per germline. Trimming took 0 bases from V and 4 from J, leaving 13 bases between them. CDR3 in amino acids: CASSLAGGFGNQPQHF. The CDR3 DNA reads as TGTGCCAGCAGCTTAGCGGGGGGATTCGGGAATCAGCCCCAGCATTTT.

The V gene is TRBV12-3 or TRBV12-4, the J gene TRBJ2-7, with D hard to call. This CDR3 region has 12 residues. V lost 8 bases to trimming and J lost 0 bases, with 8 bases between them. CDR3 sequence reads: CASAGNSYEQYF. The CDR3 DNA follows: TGTGCCAGCGCCGGAAACTCCTACGAGCAGTACTTC.

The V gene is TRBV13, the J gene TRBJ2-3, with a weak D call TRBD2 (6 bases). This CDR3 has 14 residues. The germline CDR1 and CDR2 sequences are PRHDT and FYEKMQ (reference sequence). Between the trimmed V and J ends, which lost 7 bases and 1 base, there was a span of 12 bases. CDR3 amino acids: CASNNGGGTDTQYF. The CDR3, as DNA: TGTGCCAGCAACAACGGAGGGGGCACAGATACGCAGTATTTT.

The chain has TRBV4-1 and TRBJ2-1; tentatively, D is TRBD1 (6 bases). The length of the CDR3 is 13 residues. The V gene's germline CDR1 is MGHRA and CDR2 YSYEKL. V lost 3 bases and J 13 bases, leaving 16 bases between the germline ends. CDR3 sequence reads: CASSHPDRKSQFF. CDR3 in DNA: TGCGCCAGCAGCCACCCAGACAGGAAGAGCCAGTTCTTC.

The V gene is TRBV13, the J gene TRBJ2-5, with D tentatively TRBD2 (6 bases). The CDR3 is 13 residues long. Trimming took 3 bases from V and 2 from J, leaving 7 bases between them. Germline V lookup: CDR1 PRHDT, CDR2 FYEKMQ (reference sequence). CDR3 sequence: CASSFGGQETQYF. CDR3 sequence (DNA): TGTGCCAGCAGCTTTGGGGGGCAAGAGACCCAGTACTTC. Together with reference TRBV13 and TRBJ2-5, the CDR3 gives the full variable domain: AAGVIQSPRHLIKEKRETATLKCYPIPRHDTVYWYQQGPGQDPQFLISFYEKMQSDKGSIPDRFSAQQFSDYHSELNMSSLELGDSALYFCASSFGGQETQYFGPGTRLLVL.

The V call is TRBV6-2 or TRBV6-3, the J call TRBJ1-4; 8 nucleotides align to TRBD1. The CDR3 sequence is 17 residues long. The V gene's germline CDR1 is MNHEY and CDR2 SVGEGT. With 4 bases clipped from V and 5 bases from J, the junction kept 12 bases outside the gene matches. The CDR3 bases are TGTGCCAGCAGTTCCTCAACCGACAGGGGCGCGAATGAAAAACTGTTTTTT. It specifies CASSSSTDRGANEKLFF.

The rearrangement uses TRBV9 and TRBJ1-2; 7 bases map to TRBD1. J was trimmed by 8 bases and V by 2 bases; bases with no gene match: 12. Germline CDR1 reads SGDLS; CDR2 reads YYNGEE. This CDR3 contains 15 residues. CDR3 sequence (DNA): TGTGCCAGCAGCGTCTTCGACAGGGCGGGACAAGGCTACACCTTC. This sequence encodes CASSVFDRAGQGYTF.

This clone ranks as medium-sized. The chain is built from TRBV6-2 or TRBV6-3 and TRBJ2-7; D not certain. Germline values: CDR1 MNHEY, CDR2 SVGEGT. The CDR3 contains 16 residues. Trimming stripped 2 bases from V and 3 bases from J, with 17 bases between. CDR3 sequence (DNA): TGTGCCAGCAGTTACCTTAATTCCGGGCCCTTCTACGAGCAGTACTTC. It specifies CASSYLNSGPFYEQYF.

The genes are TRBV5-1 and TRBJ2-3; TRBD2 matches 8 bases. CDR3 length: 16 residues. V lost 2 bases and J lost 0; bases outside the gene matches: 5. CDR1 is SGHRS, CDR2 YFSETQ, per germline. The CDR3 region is CASSLISGISTDTQYF. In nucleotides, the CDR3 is TGCGCCAGCAGCTTAATTAGCGGGATAAGCACAGATACGCAGTATTTT.

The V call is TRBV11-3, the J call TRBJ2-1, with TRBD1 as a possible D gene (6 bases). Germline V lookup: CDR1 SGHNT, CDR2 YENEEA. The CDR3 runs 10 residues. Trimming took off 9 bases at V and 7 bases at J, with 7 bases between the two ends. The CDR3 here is CARGHNEQFF. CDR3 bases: TGTGCCAGGGGACATAATGAGCAGTTCTTC.

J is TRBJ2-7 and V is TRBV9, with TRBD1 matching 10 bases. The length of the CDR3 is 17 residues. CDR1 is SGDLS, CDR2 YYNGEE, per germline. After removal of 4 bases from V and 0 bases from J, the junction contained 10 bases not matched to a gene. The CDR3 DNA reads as TGTGCCAGCAGCCCCTCCGGGACAGGGGCGAGCTCCTACGAGCAGTACTTC. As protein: CASSPSGTGASSYEQYF. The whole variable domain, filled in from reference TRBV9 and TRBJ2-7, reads DSGVTQTPKHLITATGQRVTLRCSPRSGDLSVYWYQQSLDQGLQFLIQYYNGEERAKGNILERFSAQQFPDLHSELNLSSLELGDSALYFCASSPSGTGASSYEQYFGPGTRLTVT.

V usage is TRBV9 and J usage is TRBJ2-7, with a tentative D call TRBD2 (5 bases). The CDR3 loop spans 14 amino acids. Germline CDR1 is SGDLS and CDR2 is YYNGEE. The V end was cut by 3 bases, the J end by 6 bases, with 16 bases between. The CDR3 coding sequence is TGTGCCAGCAGCGCCGGGAATATTCCGGCCGAGCAGTACTTC. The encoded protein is CASSAGNIPAEQYF.

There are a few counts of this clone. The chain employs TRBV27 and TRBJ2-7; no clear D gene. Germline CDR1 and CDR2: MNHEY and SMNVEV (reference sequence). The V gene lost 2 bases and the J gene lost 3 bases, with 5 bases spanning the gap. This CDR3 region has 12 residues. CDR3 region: CASSLPGYEQYF. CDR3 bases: TGTGCCAGCAGTTTACCCGGCTACGAGCAGTACTTC.

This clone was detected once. CDR3 bases: TGTGCCAGCAGCCTAAGAGGGGTTGACACTGAAGCTTTCTTT. Its protein is CASSLRGVDTEAFF. This chain joins TRBV4-2 and TRBJ1-1, with TRBD1 as a possible D gene (5 bases). The CDR3 is made up of 14 amino acids. Trimming took off 4 bases at V and 3 bases at J, with 12 bases between the two ends. Germline V gives CDR1 LGHNA, CDR2 YNFKEQ.